Listed here is a single TCR beta chain. What this receptor recognizes is not known. Base qualities are missing; no much larger clone stands one base away. The data belong to a study of CD8 T cells in Susac syndrome (dated 2019 in TCRdb). Looking at the study overall: Whether CD8+ T cell activation and differentiation in Susac syndrome was antigen driven was tested using repertoire sequencing. What the study reported, not specific to this receptor: The study acknowledged that relatively few individuals were included in the TCR sequencing and HLA analysis.

RNA was extracted with the RNeasy kit and 0.5 to 1 ug was reverse transcribed using random hexamers. TCR beta CDR3 regions were amplified with the immunoSEQ multiplex PCR assay covering 54 Vbeta and 13 Jbeta segments. PCR amplification bias was corrected by using a synthetic template baseline for primer optimization and computational correction. The study's own analysis went as follows. Reads were annotated to V, D and J genes per IMGT and analyzed with immunoSEQ Analyzer, keeping only productive sequences. To calculate clonality, Shannon entropy was normalized by log2 of the number of productive unique sequences and then subtracted from one. For each patient and control, public and private clones were evaluated among the 100 most prevalent clones. Clones were defined as Susac-specific when absent from the healthy and MS cohorts, from 1,000 to 1,100 published viral clones and from other ImmuneACCESS disease sequences. The public reads were quality trimmed at Q25 with fastp and then assembled into clones with MiXCR by TCRdb, keeping productive beta chains. Rows are combined by CDR3 protein, so each entry shows the most common genes and DNA. The V and J calls and clone size are TCRdb's, not the authors'. Recorded for this sample are roughly 330,000 distinct CDR3 sequences; 92% of them occurred a single time. The ten largest clones add up to roughly 0.064% of the sample.

The CDR3 holds 16 amino acids from the cysteine to the phenylalanine. Just CDR3 DNA is preserved here, 48 bases in frame from base 1. At the junction V is shortened by 4 bases and J by 1 base; bases outside the gene matches: 9. Peripheral blood CD8+ and CD4+ T cells from healthy donors, Susac syndrome patients and multiple sclerosis patients were profiled by high-throughput TCR beta sequencing. The multiple sclerosis controls were treatment-naive patients whose relapsing-remitting disease, either stable or active, fulfilled the revised McDonald criteria. Bulk CD8+ and CD4+ T cells were purified by magnetic negative isolation, whereas CD8+ TEMRA cells were enriched by FACS. Blood was drawn into EDTA tubes, processed within 24 hours, and PBMCs were isolated by density gradient centrifugation. PBMCs intended for TCR sequencing were frozen in liquid nitrogen and were later thawed in a 37 degrees C water bath. A purity of at least 90% was achieved for sorted or isolated CD4+, CD8+ and CD8+ TEMRA cells.

The chain couples TRBV12-3 or TRBV12-4 to TRBJ2-7, with TRBD1 identical over 8 junction bases. Sequencing was carried out using CD4+ T cells from PBMCs. This clonotype was sampled from a human donor with multiple sclerosis. The CDR3 here reads CASSSYGQGGSYEQYF. The DNA sequence reads TGTGCCAGCAGTTCTTATGGACAGGGAGGTTCCTACGAGCAGTACTTC.